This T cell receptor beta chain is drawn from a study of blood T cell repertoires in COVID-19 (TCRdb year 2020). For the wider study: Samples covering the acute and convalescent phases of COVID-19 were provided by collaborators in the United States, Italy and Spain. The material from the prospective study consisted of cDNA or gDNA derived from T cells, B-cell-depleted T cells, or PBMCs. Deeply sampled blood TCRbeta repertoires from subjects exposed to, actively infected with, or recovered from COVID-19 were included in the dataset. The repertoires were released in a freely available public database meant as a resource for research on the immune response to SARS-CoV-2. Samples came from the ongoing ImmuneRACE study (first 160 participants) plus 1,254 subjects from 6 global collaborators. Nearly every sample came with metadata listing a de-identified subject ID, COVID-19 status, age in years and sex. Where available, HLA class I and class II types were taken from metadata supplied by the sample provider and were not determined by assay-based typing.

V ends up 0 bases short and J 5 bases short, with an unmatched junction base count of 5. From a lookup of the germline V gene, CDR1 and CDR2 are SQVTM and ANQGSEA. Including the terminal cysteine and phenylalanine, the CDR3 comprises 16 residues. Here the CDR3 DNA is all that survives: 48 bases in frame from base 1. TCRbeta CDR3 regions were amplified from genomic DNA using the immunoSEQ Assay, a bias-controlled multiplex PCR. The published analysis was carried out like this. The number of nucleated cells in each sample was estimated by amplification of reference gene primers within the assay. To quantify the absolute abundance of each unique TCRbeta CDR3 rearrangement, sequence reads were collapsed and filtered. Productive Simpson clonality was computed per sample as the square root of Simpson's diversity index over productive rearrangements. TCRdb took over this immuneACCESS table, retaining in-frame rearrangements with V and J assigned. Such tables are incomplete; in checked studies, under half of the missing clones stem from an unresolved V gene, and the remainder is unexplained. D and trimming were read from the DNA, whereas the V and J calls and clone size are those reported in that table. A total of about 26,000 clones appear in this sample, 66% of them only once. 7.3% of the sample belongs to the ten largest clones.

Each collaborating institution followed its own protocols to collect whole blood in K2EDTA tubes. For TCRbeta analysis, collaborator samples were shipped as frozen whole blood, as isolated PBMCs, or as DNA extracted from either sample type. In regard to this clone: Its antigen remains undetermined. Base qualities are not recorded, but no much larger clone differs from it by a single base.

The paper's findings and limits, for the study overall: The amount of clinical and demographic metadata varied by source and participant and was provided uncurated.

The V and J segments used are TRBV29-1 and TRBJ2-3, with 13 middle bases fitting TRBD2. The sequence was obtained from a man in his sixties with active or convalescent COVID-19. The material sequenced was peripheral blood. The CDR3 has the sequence CSVEDWTSGSGDTQYF. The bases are TGCAGCGTTGAAGATTGGACTAGCGGGAGTGGAGATACGCAGTATTTT.